This TCR beta chain is from a study of blood T cell repertoires in COVID-19 (dated by TCRdb to 2019 to 2021). Study-wide context: Samples covering the acute and convalescent phases of COVID-19 were provided by collaborators in the United States, Italy and Spain. The prospective study material was composed of cDNA or gDNA derived from T cells, B-cell-depleted T cells, or PBMCs. The dataset comprised deeply sampled blood TCRbeta repertoires from subjects exposed to, actively infected with, or recovered from COVID-19. The repertoires were released in a freely available public database meant as a resource for research on the immune response to SARS-CoV-2. Samples were obtained from the ongoing ImmuneRACE study (first 160 participants) and from 1,254 subjects provided by 6 global collaborators. Sample metadata almost always included a de-identified subject ID, COVID-19 status, age in years and sex. Where available, HLA class I and class II types were obtained from metadata supplied by the sample provider rather than from assay-based typing. The investigation overall reported the following: Clinical and demographic metadata were provided uncurated, with the amount varying by source and participant.

Whole blood was collected in K2EDTA tubes by collaborating institutions according to the institutions' own protocols. For TCRbeta analysis, collaborators shipped samples in one of three forms: frozen whole blood, isolated PBMCs, or DNA extracted from either of those sample types. TCRbeta CDR3 regions were amplified from genomic DNA using the immunoSEQ Assay, a bias-controlled multiplex PCR. In the original analysis: Nucleated cell counts per sample were estimated from amplification of reference gene primers within the assay. Sequence reads were collapsed and filtered to measure the absolute abundance of every unique TCRbeta CDR3 rearrangement. For each sample, productive Simpson clonality was calculated as the square root of Simpson's diversity index across productive rearrangements. TCRdb limited this immuneACCESS table to in-frame rearrangements with V and J called. A share of clones is missing; checked studies link under half to unresolved V genes, and the rest is unexplained. The V and J calls and clone size are taken from that table; D and trimming were inferred from the DNA. The sample table holds about 160,000 clones, of which over 70% were seen once. Of the sample, roughly 9% is held by the ten largest clones.

To note about this clone: Its antigen remains unidentified. Per-nucleotide qualities are absent, and no much larger clonotype sits a single base away.

After removal of 5 bases from V and 7 bases from J, the junction retains 7 bases not matched to a gene. CDR1 is given as LNHDA and CDR2 as SQIVND, both from the germline V gene (reference sequence). Reading from cysteine to phenylalanine, the CDR3 counts 14 amino acids. The entry retains the CDR3 DNA only, 42 bases that are in frame from base 1. The specimen sequenced was peripheral blood. The TCR comes from a woman of 80 years or more with active or convalescent COVID-19. The chain is assembled from TRBV19 and TRBJ1-4; 7 central nucleotides agree with TRBD1. The CDR3 loop reads CASSFSQGGEKLFF. The DNA reads TGTGCCAGTAGTTTTAGCCAGGGGGGTGAAAAACTGTTTTTT.